Below are 18 T cell receptor beta chains sequenced from a single sample in a study of blood T cells in healthy people across ages. Primers used in a second PCR of roughly 6 to 11 cycles were a sample-barcoded 5' primer and a J-beta primer mix. From the 5' RACE reads, TCRdb called clonotypes with MiXCR, one entry per CDR3 protein. The sample shows 1.2 million to 1.5 million distinct CDR3 sequences, around 55% of them seen only once. The sample was blood. These receptors were taken from a man aged 18 to 30 in good health.

The V and J genes are TRBV5-4 and TRBJ2-7; TRBD2 might be the D (5 bases). From germline, CDR1 is SGHNT and CDR2 YYREEE (reference sequence). This CDR3 region has 16 residues. The V end lost 3 bases, the J end lost 3 bases, and 19 bases lay between the germline ends. DNA of the CDR3: TGTGCCAGCAGCTCGAACCGGGCCCCAGGACTCTACGAGCAGTACTTC. As protein: CASSSNRAPGLYEQYF.

The chain uses TRBV27 and TRBJ2-1; TRBD2 aligns across 7 bases. The V and J ends lost 7 bases and 4 bases, in that order; junction bases with no gene match: 16. Germline CDR1 is MNHEY and CDR2 is SMNVEV (reference sequence). This CDR3 comprises 17 residues. This CDR3 reads CASMEASGSLLYNEQFF. CDR3 in DNA: TGTGCCAGCATGGAGGCTAGCGGAAGCCTATTGTACAATGAGCAGTTCTTC.

V usage is TRBV4-3 and J usage is TRBJ2-7; 9 bases line up with TRBD2. The CDR3 consists of 16 residues. Germline loops: CDR1 LGHNA, CDR2 YSLEER. Trimming cost V 0 bases and J 0 bases; bases outside gene matches: 3. The CDR3: CASSQERLAVSYEQYF. The DNA for the CDR3 is TGCGCCAGCAGCCAAGAAAGACTAGCGGTCTCCTACGAGCAGTACTTC.

This sequence joins TRBV12-3 or TRBV12-4 and TRBJ1-5, with 7 bases matching TRBD1. The CDR3 extends over 16 amino acids. V shed 4 bases, J shed 0 bases, and the junction held 6 bases outside the gene matches. CDR3: CASSSRQGLSNQPQHF. In DNA form, the CDR3 reads TGTGCCAGCAGTTCCCGACAGGGACTTAGCAATCAGCCCCAGCATTTT.

This clonotype was counted between two and nine times. CDR3 DNA sequence: TGCGCCAGCAGCCAAGGGGGAGGCGAAAACATTCAGTACTTC. Translation: CASSQGGGENIQYF. The chain joins TRBV4-1 to TRBJ2-4; D is possibly TRBD2 (6 bases). This CDR3 is built from 14 residues. Trimming removed 1 base at V and 5 bases at J, with 9 bases between. CDR1 and CDR2 from the germline V gene are MGHRA and YSYEKL.

This chain uses TRBV7-9 with TRBJ2-5; D not certain. V was trimmed by 2 bases and J by 1 base, leaving 8 bases between them. The CDR3 is made up of 14 amino acids. CDR1 is SEHNR and CDR2 is FQNEAQ in the germline V gene (reference sequence). In DNA, the CDR3 is TGTGCCAGCAGCTTACTCAACACCCAAGAGACCCAGTACTTC. Translated, it gives CASSLLNTQETQYF.

The gene calls are TRBV27 and TRBJ2-1; no firm D call. Germline CDR1 is MNHEY and CDR2 is SMNVEV (reference sequence). The CDR3 extends over 14 amino acids. V lost 3 bases to trimming and J lost 5 bases, with 11 bases between them. CDR3 nucleotides: TGTGCCAGCAGTTTGTCCCACCCTAACAATGAGCAGTTCTTC. It encodes CASSLSHPNNEQFF.

The genes are TRBV5-1 and TRBJ1-2; TRBD1 agrees at 7 bases. In germline, CDR1 is SGHRS, CDR2 YFSETQ. V was pared by 4 bases and J by 4 bases, with 7 bases of the junction left unmatched. The CDR3 totals 14 residues. CDR3 sequence: CASSEGANSYGYTF. The DNA for the CDR3 is TGCGCCAGCAGCGAGGGGGCTAACAGCTATGGCTACACCTTC.

In its sample, this clonotype was seen a few times. The gene calls are TRBV14 and TRBJ1-2; D remains unclear. The CDR3 consists of 13 residues. Deletions cut 5 bases from V and 6 bases from J, with 13 bases between. Germline loops: CDR1 SGHDN, CDR2 FVKESK. In DNA, the CDR3 is TGTGCCAGCAGCGCCGGACTACCCGATGGCTACACCTTC. Translation: CASSAGLPDGYTF.

This clonotype was counted only a few times. V usage is TRBV20-1 and J usage is TRBJ2-1; 8 bases are a match to TRBD2. Germline V gene sequence: CDR1 DFQATT, CDR2 SNEGSKA (reference sequence). J was trimmed by 7 bases and V by 5 bases; bases with no gene match: 13. The CDR3 runs 15 residues. DNA for the CDR3: TGCAGTGCTTATACCCGCTGGACTAGCAGTAATGAGCAGTTCTTC. It codes for CSAYTRWTSSNEQFF.

This clonotype was found a few times. The V call is TRBV3-1, the J call TRBJ2-3; D unclear. The germline gives CDR1 LGHDT, CDR2 YNNKEL (reference sequence). This CDR3 region has 18 residues. V lost 6 bases and J lost 2, with 24 bases in between. The CDR3 sequence is CASSVGPRNSRTTDTQYF. The DNA for the CDR3 is TGTGCCAGCAGTGTTGGACCCAGGAATTCCCGTACCACAGATACGCAGTATTTT.

The table lists this clonotype with a count of one. The chain carries TRBV4-1 and TRBJ1-6; D is ambiguous. V gave up 4 bases and J gave up 4 bases, with 11 bases separating them. Germline CDR1 is MGHRA and CDR2 is YSYEKL. The CDR3 has 15 residues. CDR3: CASSRSENYNSPLHF. The CDR3 bases are TGCGCCAGCAGCCGGTCGGAGAATTATAATTCACCCCTCCACTTT.

Comments on this clonotype: Its ends do not fully match the called genes, so a read error is possible. The J gene is TRBJ2-3, the V gene TRBV29-1; unclear D gene. Germline loops: CDR1 SQVTM, CDR2 ANQGSEA. The CDR3 has 13 amino acids. This CDR3 is CGVGEIGADTQYF. CDR3 in DNA: TGCGGCGTTGGTGAGATAGGCGCAGATACGCAGTATTTT.

This chain joins TRBV28 and TRBJ1-5, with TRBD1 identical over 9 bases. Germline assignment: CDR1 MDHEN and CDR2 SYDVKM. Losses at the gene ends were 8 bases for V and 5 bases for J; bases not matched to a gene: 7. The CDR3 is 14 amino acids. CDR3 DNA: TGTGCCAGCCGCACGACAGGGGGGTATCAGCCCCAGCATTTT. Protein: CASRTTGGYQPQHF. The full variable domain, with the rest looked up from reference TRBV28 and TRBJ1-5, is DVKVTQSSRYLVKRTGEKVFLECVQDMDHENMFWYRQDPGLGLRLIYFSYDVKMKEKGDIPEGYSVSREKKERFSLILESASTNQTSMYLCASRTTGGYQPQHFGDGTRLSIL.

The rearrangement joins TRBV29-1 to TRBJ2-7; D is ambiguous. There are 12 residues in the CDR3. Germline CDR1 reads SQVTM; CDR2 reads ANQGSEA. Between the trimmed V and J ends, which lost 4 bases and 4 bases, there was a span of 11 bases. CDR3: CSVVGRSYEQYF. The CDR3 region has the DNA TGCAGCGTTGTAGGGCGGAGTTACGAGCAGTACTTC.

This chain uses TRBV2 with TRBJ2-7; D gene uncertain. There are 12 residues in the CDR3. V shed 7 bases and J shed 2 bases, with 9 bases lying between them. CDR1 and CDR2 (germline): SNHLY, FYNNEI. Written as DNA, the CDR3 is TGTGCCAGCAACCGGGCAACCTACGAGCAGTACTTC. Its translation: CASNRATYEQYF.

V usage is TRBV11-2 and J usage is TRBJ2-3; D possibly corresponds to TRBD1 (5 bases). V was pared by 7 bases and J by 2 bases, with 16 bases between. Germline CDR1 is SGHAT and CDR2 is FQNNGV. The CDR3 is made up of 15 amino acids. Written as DNA, the CDR3 is TGTGCCAGCAAAGGCCGGACACTGGTCACAGATACGCAGTATTTT. Its translation is CASKGRTLVTDTQYF.

The chain links TRBV7-9 to TRBJ2-3, with TRBD1 as a possible D gene (6 bases). The CDR3 sequence is 14 residues long. The germline gives CDR1 SEHNR, CDR2 FQNEAQ (reference sequence). Trimming took 5 bases from V and 5 from J, leaving 14 bases between them. The CDR3 DNA follows: TGTGCCAGCAGCCCAGGGGAGTATCAAGATACGCAGTATTTT. It yields the protein CASSPGEYQDTQYF.